The 6 T cell receptor beta chains presented below share a single source sample, sequenced in a study of blood T cell repertoires in COVID-19 (dated by TCRdb to 2019 to 2021). The library was built by means of the immunoSEQ multiplex PCR assay. Entries here come from immuneACCESS through TCRdb and include only in-frame sequences with V and J called. Some clones fail to appear in such tables; in the studies checked, an unresolved V gene covers under half of the shortfall, and the cause of the remainder is unknown. In all, the sample holds about 230,000 clones, and around 78% of those were seen once. Just over 2.5% of the sample lies in the top ten. Input material: peripheral blood. Receptors were obtained from a woman in her seventies with active or convalescent COVID-19.

The chain joins TRBV27 to TRBJ2-1, with 7 nucleotides matching TRBD2. Germline V gives CDR1 MNHEY, CDR2 SMNVEV (reference sequence). V lost 3 bases and J lost 1; bases outside the gene matches: 6. This CDR3 region has 16 residues. The CDR3 here is CASSFERGLSYNEQFF. CDR3 in DNA: TGTGCCAGCAGTTTCGAGCGGGGACTTTCCTACAATGAGCAGTTCTTC.

This rearrangement joins TRBV18 to TRBJ1-1; 7 bases align to TRBD1. The germline V gene has CDR1 KGHSH and CDR2 LQKENI. Germline trimming cut 3 bases from V and 4 bases from J; bases unmatched to any gene: 11. The CDR3 spans 16 residues. This CDR3 reads CASSPTPTGPGTEAFF. CDR3 sequence (DNA): TGTGCCAGCTCACCTACACCGACAGGGCCGGGCACTGAAGCTTTCTTT.

The chain uses TRBV19 and TRBJ2-2; 9 bases line up with TRBD1. This CDR3 spans 17 amino acids. V was clipped by 4 bases and J by 3 bases; unmatched bases: 9. Germline assignment: CDR1 LNHDA and CDR2 SQIVND (reference sequence). For the CDR3, the DNA is TGTGCCAGTAGTACACCCGCCGGGACAGGGCACACCGGGGAGCTGTTTTTT. Amino acid sequence: CASSTPAGTGHTGELFF.

This chain joins TRBV5-1 and TRBJ2-1; D is undetermined. This CDR3 contains 14 residues. Trimming took 0 bases from V and 0 from J, leaving 4 bases between them. Germline V gene lookup returns CDR1 SGHRS and CDR2 YFSETQ. DNA of the CDR3: TGCGCCAGCAGCTTGGAGAGCTCCTACAATGAGCAGTTCTTC. Its translation is CASSLESSYNEQFF.

The chain employs TRBV16 and TRBJ1-1; TRBD1 might be the D (5 bases). Trimming cost V 4 bases and J 5 bases, with 11 bases left between them. Germline CDR1 is KGHSY and CDR2 is FQNENV. This CDR3 is 13 amino acids long. The CDR3 spells CASSRYRQTEAFF. In DNA, the CDR3 is TGTGCCAGCAGCCGGTACAGGCAAACTGAAGCTTTCTTT.

This chain joins TRBV27 and TRBJ1-6; D possibly corresponds to TRBD1 (5 bases). The CDR3 extends over 14 amino acids. V was cut by 6 bases and J by 9 bases, with 15 bases left in between. The germline V gene encodes CDR1 MNHEY and CDR2 SMNVEV (reference sequence). CDR3 in amino acids: CASRLPGYASPLHF. CDR3 nucleotides: TGTGCCAGCAGGCTACCAGGGTACGCTTCACCCCTCCACTTT.